The source of this T cell receptor (beta chain) is a study of blood T cells in healthy people across ages. Overall study results and limits: It was held that diversity estimates obtained from one million T cells represented underestimates.

Per sample, a minimum of 7 million PBMCs were isolated. For this clonotype: Its antigen is not known.

A sample-barcoded 5' primer and a J-beta primer mix were used in a second PCR of roughly 7 to 11 cycles. TCRdb re-called the 5' RACE reads through MiXCR, storing one row per CDR3 protein. In the table there are 700,000 to 950,000 distinct CDR3 sequences, roughly 64% of which are singletons. Trimming cost V 5 bases and J 10 bases; bases outside gene matches: 7. Germline CDR1 and CDR2: SGHTA and FQGNSA. The CDR3 totals 15 residues. The gene calls are TRBV7-2 and TRBJ2-1; 14 bases align to TRBD2. The sequence derives from a man aged 25-40 years in good health. The specimen sequenced was blood. The CDR3 DNA sequence: TGTGCCAGCAGCCGACTAGCGGGGGGGAAGAACGAGCAGTTCTTC. It specifies CASSRLAGGKNEQFF.